This T cell receptor beta chain was recorded in a study of blood T cell repertoires in COVID-19. Across the study: Whether acute or convalescent, the COVID-19 samples came from the United States, Italy and Spain.

The data were produced by immunoSEQ multiplex PCR, yet TCRdb's version contains in-frame clones alone and is incomplete. The top ten hold less than 8.5% of the sample, which has 100,000 to 150,000 clones, 85% seen once. V lost 6 bases and J lost 2, with 10 bases in between. This CDR3 spans 13 amino acids. The sequenced sample was peripheral blood. The chain is built from TRBV12-3 or TRBV12-4 and TRBJ1-2; a weak D match, TRBD1 (6 bases). The sequence was collected from an elderly man with active or convalescent COVID-19. DNA for the CDR3: TGTGCCAGCAGAACTACAGGGAACTATGGCTACACCTTC. Protein sequence: CASRTTGNYGYTF.